A single T cell receptor (beta chain) is shown here with its context. In the study's own analysis: Cell counts per sample came from amplifying reference gene primers. Profiled with immunoSEQ multiplex PCR; TCRdb holds only in-frame clones, not every one. For V, J and clone size, that table is used; D and trimming come from the DNA. This sample has under 300,000 clones, with 70% to 85% found just once. The data originate from a study of blood T cell repertoires in COVID-19. Across the whole study: The United States, Italy and Spain supplied acute and convalescent COVID-19 samples. The cDNA or gDNA used as material had been derived from T cells, B-cell-depleted T cells, or PBMCs.

The V and J ends lost 7 bases and 9 bases, in that order; junction bases with no gene match: 14. Germline assignment: CDR1 MDHEN and CDR2 SYDVKM. This CDR3 is 15 amino acids long. This receptor was identified in a woman in her thirties or forties with active or convalescent COVID-19. Sequenced input: peripheral blood. The J gene is TRBJ1-5, the V gene TRBV28, with 8 bases matching TRBD1. CDR3 protein: CASIRGGTGLWPQHF. As DNA, the CDR3 is TGTGCCAGCATCAGGGGGGGGACAGGCCTATGGCCCCAGCATTTT.